This T cell receptor beta chain was sequenced for a study of T cells in localized non-small cell lung cancer. Findings of the study overall: Appearing in adjacent lung were a median around 60 of the top 100 tumor clones. Uninvolved adjacent lung showed higher T cell clonality than tumor. Elevated blood T cell density was associated with longer overall survival. Heterogeneity is still possible, as just one tumor region was sequenced.

Data came from immunoSEQ multiplex PCR; TCRdb stores just in-frame clones and leaves some out. In the table there are around 31,000 clones, under 95% of which are singletons. A remark on this clone: Its antigen is unidentified.

Trimming stripped 0 bases from V and 5 bases from J, with 13 bases between. Germline assignment: CDR1 MNHEY and CDR2 SVGAGI. The CDR3 contains 15 residues. The material sequenced was peripheral blood, taken before any cancer treatment. The TCR was taken from a woman aged 40-69 years with stage I lung adenocarcinoma. V and J are TRBV6-5 and TRBJ1-2; D not resolved. CDR3 amino acids: CASSYSRGAGYGYTF. CDR3 nucleotides: TGTGCCAGCAGTTACTCGCGGGGAGCCGGGTATGGCTACACCTTC.